The 25 T cell receptor beta chains reported below all come from one sample, sequenced in a study of cytomegalovirus exposure and HLA in healthy donors. In the PCR, 60 Vbeta and 13 Jbeta primers were used. Here immunoSEQ multiplex PCR was the method, and the copy in TCRdb shows in-frame clones only, minus some. The data contain roughly 50,000 clones, approximately 81% of them seen just once; the ten biggest clones take up just over 3%. The sample taken for sequencing was PBMCs. All receptors derive from a woman aged 18-29 years in good health and CMV-seronegative.

The chain has TRBV9 and TRBJ2-1, with 9 bases matching TRBD2. Germline V lookup: CDR1 SGDLS, CDR2 YYNGEE. The V gene end was trimmed by 0 bases and the J gene end by 1 base; junction bases not matched to a gene: 11. The length of the CDR3 is 19 residues. CDR3 sequence: CASSVGRLAGKASYNEQFF. Written as DNA, the CDR3 is TGTGCCAGCAGCGTAGGTCGGCTAGCGGGAAAGGCGTCCTACAATGAGCAGTTCTTC.

The table lists this clone with a few counts. The gene calls are TRBV30 and TRBJ1-2; the match to TRBD1 covers 8 bases. The CDR3 contains 12 residues. Per germline, CDR1 GTSNPN and CDR2 SVGIG (reference sequence). Trimming took 5 bases from V and 3 from J; bases not matched to a gene: 2. The CDR3 DNA follows: TGTGCCTGGGACAGGGGCGACTATGGCTACACCTTC. Translated: CAWDRGDYGYTF.

This clone has only one observation. The chain joins TRBV4-1 to TRBJ2-2; tentative D call: TRBD2 (5 bases). The CDR3 consists of 16 residues. V was cut by 0 bases and J by 5 bases, with 13 bases left in between. CDR1 is MGHRA and CDR2 is YSYEKL in the germline V gene. This chain's CDR3 is CASSQDTPAVTGELFF. The CDR3 nucleotides read TGCGCCAGCAGCCAAGATACCCCAGCGGTTACCGGGGAGCTGTTTTTT.

This clone was seen just once. V gene TRBV14 combines with J gene TRBJ2-1, with a tentative D call TRBD1 (6 bases). The CDR3 loop spans 15 amino acids. CDR1 and CDR2 (germline): SGHDN, FVKESK. V dropped 4 bases and J dropped 1 base, with 11 bases sitting between them. The CDR3 nucleotides read TGTGCCAGCAGCCTGAAAGGGGGTTCCTACAATGAGCAGTTCTTC. This gives the protein CASSLKGGSYNEQFF.

CDR3 region: CASSLVGGDQPQHF. CDR3 in DNA: TGTGCCAGCAGTCTGGTAGGGGGAGATCAGCCCCAGCATTTT. V gene TRBV28 combines with J gene TRBJ1-5, with a weak D call TRBD1 (6 bases). Germline lookup yields CDR1 MDHEN and CDR2 SYDVKM. Trimming removed 5 bases from V and 5 bases from J, with 13 bases in between. The CDR3 extends over 14 amino acids.

The chain employs TRBV29-1 and TRBJ2-6, with 10 bases identical to TRBD2. From germline, CDR1 is SQVTM and CDR2 ANQGSEA. CDR3 length: 17 amino acids. V gave up 4 bases and J gave up 1 base; unmatched junction bases: 7. The CDR3 spells CSVGSAGGPSGANVLTF. The CDR3, as DNA: TGCAGCGTTGGTTCAGCGGGAGGGCCGTCTGGGGCCAACGTCCTGACTTTC.

The chain uses TRBV5-4 and TRBJ2-1; 9 bases are shared with TRBD2. There are 15 residues in the CDR3. J lost 6 bases, V lost 2 bases, and 6 bases had no gene match. CDR1 is SGHNT and CDR2 is YYREEE in the germline V gene (reference sequence). CDR3 sequence reads: CASSLPGLAANEQFF. In DNA form, the CDR3 reads TGTGCCAGCAGCTTACCGGGACTAGCCGCCAATGAGCAGTTCTTC.

The V gene is TRBV23-1, the J gene TRBJ1-2; possibly TRBD1 for D (6 bases). TRBV23-1 is an ORF for which the function is uncertain. The CDR3 has 17 amino acids. V was clipped by 5 bases and J by 5 bases, with 24 bases between them. For the CDR3, the DNA is TGCGCCAGCAGTAGAACTTCCCAATCAGGGGAGGGATATGGCTACACCTTC. Its protein is CASSRTSQSGEGYGYTF.

The V call is TRBV5-6, the J call TRBJ2-3; 11 nucleotides match TRBD1. Germline V lookup: CDR1 SGHDT, CDR2 YYEEEE. V shed 4 bases, J shed 0 bases, and the junction held 1 base outside the gene matches. CDR3 size: 15 residues. CDR3 sequence: CASSGDRGSTDTQYF. In nucleotides, the CDR3 is TGTGCCAGCAGCGGGGACAGGGGGAGCACAGATACGCAGTATTTT.

The chain links TRBV9 to TRBJ1-1; possibly TRBD1 for D (6 bases). Germline lookup yields CDR1 SGDLS and CDR2 YYNGEE. V gave up 0 bases and J gave up 4 bases, with 16 bases separating them. The CDR3 totals 16 residues. CDR3 in DNA: TGTGCCAGCAGCGTAGATCAGGGGAGCGATGGCACTGAAGCTTTCTTT. Translating it yields CASSVDQGSDGTEAFF.

The chain uses TRBV28 and TRBJ1-1; D may be TRBD1 (5 bases). V was cut by 3 bases and J by 0 bases, with 17 bases left in between. The CDR3 is 17 amino acids. The germline V gene encodes CDR1 MDHEN and CDR2 SYDVKM. As DNA, the CDR3 is TGTGCCAGCAGTTTGAGTGGGAGGGGTTACATGAACACTGAAGCTTTCTTT. Amino acid sequence: CASSLSGRGYMNTEAFF.

The chain employs TRBV14 and TRBJ2-1, with TRBD2 matching over 9 bases. The germline gives CDR1 SGHDN, CDR2 FVKESK. The CDR3 is 15 residues long. Trimming at V came to 4 bases and at J to 6 bases, leaving 7 bases not matched to a gene. CDR3 protein: CASSPLAGTFNEQFF. CDR3 bases: TGTGCCAGCAGCCCCCTAGCGGGGACCTTCAATGAGCAGTTCTTC. The full variable domain, with the rest looked up from reference TRBV14 and TRBJ2-1, is EAGVTQFPSHSVIEKGQTVTLRCDPISGHDNLYWYRRVMGKEIKFLLHFVKESKQDESGMPNNRFLAERTGGTYSTLKVQPAELEDSGVYFCASSPLAGTFNEQFFGPGTRLTVL.

This clone appeared once. This chain links TRBV25-1 with TRBJ2-3; D is uncertain. There are 11 residues in the CDR3. Germline CDR1 and CDR2: MGHDK and SYGVNS. V was cut by 6 bases and J by 7 bases, with 8 bases left in between. CDR3 protein: CASSGRHTQYF. The CDR3 coding sequence is TGTGCCAGCAGCGGCAGGCATACGCAGTATTTT.

This sequence joins TRBV7-2 and TRBJ1-4; TRBD1 agrees at 7 bases. The CDR3 is 16 residues long. V was pared by 1 base and J by 7 bases, with 9 bases of the junction left unmatched. Germline V gives CDR1 SGHTA, CDR2 FQGNSA. In nucleotides, the CDR3 is TGTGCCAGCAGCTTAGGGCGAACGACAGGGAGTGAAAAACTGTTTTTT. This gives the protein CASSLGRTTGSEKLFF.

The chain carries TRBV5-1 and TRBJ1-6; tentative D call: TRBD1 (5 bases). The germline V and J ends were trimmed by 4 bases and 7 bases, with 15 bases remaining between them. The CDR3 runs to 15 residues. Germline CDR1 is SGHRS and CDR2 is YFSETQ. This CDR3 is CASSVWGGNNSPLHF. In DNA form, the CDR3 reads TGCGCCAGCAGCGTTTGGGGGGGGAACAATTCACCCCTCCACTTT.

The chain is built from TRBV9 and TRBJ2-7, with 10 bases that match TRBD2. This CDR3 region has 15 residues. V lost 0 bases and J lost 6; bases outside the gene matches: 6. Germline CDR1 is SGDLS and CDR2 is YYNGEE. CDR3 loop: CASSVDLAGVGEQYF. The CDR3 DNA reads TGTGCCAGCAGCGTAGATCTAGCGGGAGTAGGCGAGCAGTACTTC.

The chain carries TRBV6-5 and TRBJ1-1; 11 bases match TRBD1. V gave up 2 bases and J gave up 6 bases; unmatched junction bases: 8. CDR1 and CDR2 (germline): MNHEY, SVGAGI. The CDR3 has 16 residues. The CDR3 nucleotides read TGTGCCAGCAGTTACGGGGTAGGGACAGGGGGACCTGAAGCTTTCTTT. Translation: CASSYGVGTGGPEAFF.

CDR3 bases: TGTGCCAGCAGCCAGACTAGCGGGATAAATGAGCAGTTCTTC. It encodes CASSQTSGINEQFF. The chain has TRBV7-9 and TRBJ2-1; 11 bases fit TRBD2. Trimming cost V 5 bases and J 7 bases; bases outside gene matches: 4. Germline V lookup: CDR1 SEHNR, CDR2 FQNEAQ (reference sequence). The CDR3 totals 14 residues. The whole variable domain, remainder taken from reference TRBV7-9 and TRBJ2-1, is DTGVSQNPRHKITKRGQNVTFRCDPISEHNRLYWYRQTLGQGPEFLTYFQNEAQLEKSRLLSDRFSAERPKGSFSTLEIQRTEQGDSAMYLCASSQTSGINEQFFGPGTRLTVL.

The V call is TRBV27, the J call TRBJ1-2, with 8 nucleotides matching TRBD1. CDR1 and CDR2 (germline): MNHEY, SMNVEV (reference sequence). This CDR3 has 12 residues. Trimming at V came to 5 bases and at J to 7 bases, leaving 3 bases not matched to a gene. The CDR3 DNA sequence: TGTGCCAGCAGTCGGGACAGGTTTGGCTACACCTTC. Amino acids: CASSRDRFGYTF.

This clone came up once. The chain combines TRBV5-6 with TRBJ2-5; TRBD1 agrees at 9 bases. The germline gives CDR1 SGHDT, CDR2 YYEEEE. The CDR3 sequence is 17 residues long. After removal of 1 base from V and 1 base from J, the junction contained 8 bases not matched to a gene. Written as DNA, the CDR3 is TGTGCCAGCAGCTTGTTTTCGGGACAGGGTGGCCAAGAGACCCAGTACTTC. Amino acid sequence: CASSLFSGQGGQETQYF.

The chain joins TRBV5-1 to TRBJ1-6, with 7 nucleotides matching TRBD1. Germline trimming cut 4 bases from V and 7 bases from J; bases unmatched to any gene: 8. Looked up from germline, CDR1 is SGHRS and CDR2 is YFSETQ. CDR3 length equals 15 residues. The CDR3 reads CASSDGRGPNSPLHF. DNA for the CDR3: TGCGCCAGCAGCGACGGGAGGGGGCCCAATTCACCCCTCCACTTT.

The chain has TRBV7-9 and TRBJ2-7; weak D call: TRBD1 (7 bases). Trimming removed 3 bases at V and 1 base at J, with 13 bases between. The V gene's germline CDR1 is SEHNR and CDR2 FQNEAQ (reference sequence). The CDR3 spans 15 residues. The CDR3, as DNA: TGTGCCAGCAGCTTCGTGGAGGGGGCATCCTACGAGCAGTACTTC. Translating gives CASSFVEGASYEQYF.

The chain recombines TRBV7-9 with TRBJ2-7; a possible D gene is TRBD2 (5 bases). Trimming removed 3 bases at V and 4 bases at J, with 10 bases between. The CDR3 contains 13 residues. CDR1 is SEHNR, CDR2 FQNEAQ, per germline (reference sequence). The CDR3 spells CASSLPGKYEQYF. CDR3 nucleotides: TGTGCCAGCAGCTTGCCCGGGAAGTACGAGCAGTACTTC.

V usage is TRBV6-1 and J usage is TRBJ2-3; a weak D match, TRBD2 (6 bases). Germline V CDR1 and CDR2: MNHNS, SASEGT. This CDR3 is 15 amino acids long. Trimming took off 6 bases at V and 2 bases at J, with 15 bases between the two ends. CDR3 in DNA: TGTGCCAGCAGACCCGGGGGTGCACACACAGATACGCAGTATTTT. It codes for CASRPGGAHTDTQYF.

This chain connects TRBV6-1 to TRBJ2-3, with 12 positions matching TRBD2. Losses at the gene ends were 3 bases for V and 4 bases for J; bases not matched to a gene: 2. Germline CDR1 and CDR2: MNHNS and SASEGT. The CDR3 is made up of 15 amino acids. The DNA for the CDR3 is TGTGCCAGCAGTGAGACTAGCGGGAGCTCAGATACGCAGTATTTT. Translating it yields CASSETSGSSDTQYF.